This T cell receptor beta chain was retrieved from a study of CD4 T cells in relation to SARS-CoV-2 and coronaviruses. Study-wide points: SARS-CoV-2-driven expansion was significantly weaker in crossreactive than monoreactive clones. In roughly 65% of donors, memory CD4+ clonotypes crossrecognized SARS-CoV-2 and at least one common cold coronavirus spike.

Unexposed donor CD4+ T cells date from about 2010-2019, before the COVID-19 pandemic. The cells were cultured for about ten days before CD4+ T cells were isolated. Unexposed-donor CD4+ T cells were probed with SARS-CoV-2 S/N and four cold-coronavirus spikes, cells permitting. V trimming: 0 bases; J trimming: 6 bases; junction bases outside the gene matches: 5. The V gene's germline CDR1 is SNHLY and CDR2 FYNNEI. This CDR3 has 15 amino acids. Generated by immunoSEQ multiplex PCR, the TCRdb table keeps only in-frame clones and is missing some. The data hold 20,000 or so clones, with around three quarters observed a single time. Comment on this clone: What it binds is unknown.

The source of this sequence is a human donor in good health. The chain combines TRBV2 with TRBJ2-1, with 7 bases identical to TRBD1. Material: CD4+ T cells from PBMCs, cultured in vitro. This chain's CDR3 is CASSEARQGPNEQFF. For the CDR3, the DNA is TGTGCCAGCAGTGAAGCGCGACAGGGTCCCAATGAGCAGTTCTTC.